This passage covers 32 T cell receptor beta chains from one sample sequenced in a study of T cell changes during pregnancy in multiple sclerosis. Generated by immunoSEQ multiplex PCR, the TCRdb table keeps only in-frame clones and is missing some. The sample consists of roughly 15,000 clones, just under 85% of them appearing once. This specimen was CD8+ T cells from peripheral blood mononuclear cells, taken in the second trimester of pregnancy. The receptors were gathered from a female donor in good health, enrolled as a control in a pregnancy study.

The rearrangement uses TRBV9 and TRBJ1-6; D is uncertain. CDR3 length: 12 amino acids. The V gene lost 0 bases and the J gene lost 7 bases, with 2 bases spanning the gap. Germline loops: CDR1 SGDLS, CDR2 YYNGEE. The CDR3 sequence: CASSVANSPLHF. The CDR3 DNA follows: TGTGCCAGCAGCGTAGCGAATTCACCCCTCCACTTT.

The rearrangement uses TRBV27 and TRBJ2-7; D may be TRBD2 (6 bases). CDR1 and CDR2 (germline): MNHEY, SMNVEV (reference sequence). The CDR3 is made up of 13 amino acids. Trimming removed 6 bases at V and 3 bases at J, with 12 bases between. Here the CDR3 reads CASSPGGYYEQYF. CDR3 sequence (DNA): TGTGCCAGCAGCCCCGGGGGTTACTACGAGCAGTACTTC.

This clone has just a few counts. V usage is TRBV6-5 and J usage is TRBJ1-6, with D possibly matching TRBD1 (5 bases). The CDR3 is made up of 15 amino acids. V was trimmed by 0 bases and J by 7 bases, leaving 10 bases between them. The germline V gene encodes CDR1 MNHEY and CDR2 SVGAGI. The CDR3 sequence is CASSYSRGINSPLHF. The CDR3 DNA sequence: TGTGCCAGCAGTTACTCACGGGGGATAAATTCACCCCTCCACTTT.

V usage is TRBV28 and J usage is TRBJ1-6; a weak D match, TRBD1 (5 bases). Germline CDR1 MDHEN, CDR2 SYDVKM. The V end was cut by 6 bases, the J end by 7 bases, with 13 bases between. This CDR3 is built from 14 residues. CDR3 nucleotide sequence: TGTGCCAGCAGCTCAGACAGACAGAATTCACCCCTCCACTTT. Protein: CASSSDRQNSPLHF.

The V call is TRBV19, the J call TRBJ2-7, with D hard to call. The ends were cut back, 3 bases at V and 4 bases at J, with 16 bases in the middle. CDR3 length: 15 residues. Germline V CDR1 and CDR2: LNHDA, SQIVND (reference sequence). The CDR3 region is CASSIDGAAPYEQYF. CDR3 nucleotide sequence: TGTGCCAGTAGTATCGACGGAGCAGCCCCGTACGAGCAGTACTTC.

The rearrangement uses TRBV19 and TRBJ1-5; 7 nucleotides line up with TRBD1. The CDR3 loop spans 18 amino acids. The germline V gene has CDR1 LNHDA and CDR2 SQIVND (reference sequence). The ends lost 6 bases at V and 1 base at J; junction bases unmatched: 15. As DNA, the CDR3 is TGTGCCAGTAGCCTTACAGGGGAATCTCCTATAAGCAATCAGCCCCAGCATTTT. This translates into CASSLTGESPISNQPQHF.

The chain joins TRBV7-9 to TRBJ1-5; TRBD1 aligns across 7 bases. V dropped 4 bases and J dropped 2; count of bases not matched to a gene: 5. The V gene's germline CDR1 is SEHNR and CDR2 FQNEAQ (reference sequence). This CDR3 is built from 15 residues. CDR3 residues: CASSSSDRGNQPQHF. DNA for the CDR3: TGTGCCAGCAGCTCTTCAGACAGGGGCAATCAGCCCCAGCATTTT.

V and J are TRBV5-8 and TRBJ2-5, with 13 bases identical to TRBD2. The V gene end was trimmed by 3 bases and the J gene end by 3 bases; junction bases not matched to a gene: 8. The CDR3 is 17 residues long. CDR1 is SGHTS, CDR2 YDEGEE, per germline. The CDR3 protein is CASSYRTSGGIEETQYF. The CDR3 coding sequence is TGTGCCAGCAGCTATAGGACTAGCGGGGGAATTGAAGAGACCCAGTACTTC.

This rearrangement joins TRBV7-9 to TRBJ2-7, with 9 nucleotides matching TRBD1. The junction had 8 bases not matched to a gene; V was cut back by 3 bases and J by 2 bases. Per germline, CDR1 SEHNR and CDR2 FQNEAQ (reference sequence). This CDR3 has 16 amino acids. The DNA for the CDR3 is TGTGCCAGCAGCTTTTTAACCGGGACAGGGCCCTACGAGCAGTACTTC. Protein: CASSFLTGTGPYEQYF.

V is TRBV28 and J is TRBJ1-6; TRBD1 might be the D (6 bases). Between the trimmed V and J ends, which lost 6 bases and 0 bases, there was a span of 18 bases. This CDR3 contains 18 residues. Germline-derived CDR1 and CDR2 are MDHEN and SYDVKM. CDR3 region: CASSPLSGVGSYNSPLHF. The CDR3, as DNA: TGTGCCAGCAGCCCCCTATCAGGGGTTGGCTCCTATAATTCACCCCTCCACTTT.

This clone rates as large. The CDR3 sequence: CASSSTGYYNEQFF. The CDR3 nucleotides are TGTGCCAGCTCATCGACAGGTTACTACAATGAGCAGTTCTTC. The chain employs TRBV18 and TRBJ2-1; a weak D match, TRBD1 (6 bases). The CDR3 contains 14 residues. Germline CDR1 is KGHSH and CDR2 is LQKENI. Trimming shortened V by 5 bases and J by 3 bases, and 11 bases separated the two germline ends. Looking up the rest from reference TRBV18 and TRBJ2-1 gives the full variable domain: NAGVMQNPRHLVRRRGQEARLRCSPMKGHSHVYWYRQLPEEGLKFMVYLQKENIIDESGMPKERFSAEFPKEGPSILRIQQVVRGDSAAYFCASSSTGYYNEQFFGPGTRLTVL.

The sample holds a few counts of this clone. The V call is TRBV18, the J call TRBJ2-7, with 11 bases matching TRBD2. The germline V gene has CDR1 KGHSH and CDR2 LQKENI. V lost 3 bases to trimming and J lost 2 bases; unmatched junction nucleotides: 3. This CDR3 is built from 15 residues. The CDR3 here is CASSPTSGDPYEQYF. The CDR3 bases are TGTGCCAGCTCACCGACTAGCGGGGATCCCTACGAGCAGTACTTC.

This clone appeared a single time. The CDR3 sequence is CASSSLQGGSPLHF. Written as DNA, the CDR3 is TGTGCCAGCAGCTCCTTACAAGGGGGTTCACCCCTCCACTTT. This chain links TRBV7-9 with TRBJ1-6; D might be TRBD1 (6 bases). The CDR3 spans 14 residues. V was trimmed by 4 bases and J by 9 bases, leaving 13 bases between them. Per the germline V gene, CDR1 is SEHNR and CDR2 is FQNEAQ (reference sequence).

This chain links TRBV5-4 with TRBJ2-7; 7 nucleotides match TRBD1. Trimming at V came to 0 bases and at J to 2 bases, leaving 2 bases not matched to a gene. The CDR3 consists of 14 residues. Germline V gene lookup returns CDR1 SGHNT and CDR2 YYREEE (reference sequence). CDR3 DNA sequence: TGTGCCAGCAGCTTGGGGGACAGACCCTACGAGCAGTACTTC. Translated, it gives CASSLGDRPYEQYF.

The rearrangement joins TRBV7-9 to TRBJ1-1; 7 nucleotides agree with TRBD1. The V segment lost 3 bases and the J segment 9 bases; nucleotides outside the gene matches: 4. The CDR3 is 12 residues long. Germline CDR1 reads SEHNR; CDR2 reads FQNEAQ (reference sequence). The CDR3 reads CASSLGQRKAFF. The DNA for the CDR3 is TGTGCCAGCAGCTTGGGACAGAGGAAAGCTTTCTTT.

This chain joins TRBV4-3 and TRBJ2-3; TRBD2 matches 7 bases. Germline assignment: CDR1 LGHNA and CDR2 YSLEER. Trimming took 4 bases from V and 1 from J; bases not matched to a gene: 5. The length of the CDR3 is 15 residues. The CDR3 sequence: CASSRLTSGTDTQYF. CDR3 in DNA: TGCGCCAGCAGCCGCTTAACTAGCGGCACAGATACGCAGTATTTT.

The rearrangement uses TRBV7-2 and TRBJ2-7; D is perhaps TRBD2 (6 bases). V lost 7 bases and J lost 6, with 19 bases in between. Looked up from germline, CDR1 is SGHTA and CDR2 is FQGNSA. CDR3 size: 14 residues. The CDR3 sequence is CASTGLGRSSEQYF. In nucleotides, the CDR3 is TGTGCCAGCACCGGACTGGGGAGGAGTAGCGAGCAGTACTTC.

The sample holds one count of this clone. The V gene is TRBV5-1, the J gene TRBJ2-3; the match to TRBD1 covers 7 bases. The junction had 9 bases not matched to a gene; V was cut back by 1 base and J by 4 bases. The germline V gene encodes CDR1 SGHRS and CDR2 YFSETQ. The CDR3 totals 16 residues. As DNA, the CDR3 is TGCGCCAGCAGCTTGCGCTATCGAGGGGGCCCAGATACGCAGTATTTT. Protein: CASSLRYRGGPDTQYF.

In its sample, this clone was seen once. This chain links TRBV6-5 with TRBJ1-1; a possible D gene is TRBD1 (6 bases). The V gene lost 5 bases and the J gene lost 1 base, with 8 bases spanning the gap. Germline V gene sequence: CDR1 MNHEY, CDR2 SVGAGI. This CDR3 contains 13 residues. This CDR3 reads CASSEGENTEAFF. The CDR3 DNA is TGTGCCAGCAGTGAGGGGGAGAACACTGAAGCTTTCTTT.

The J gene is TRBJ2-7, the V gene TRBV21-1; the table names TRBD1, a call not compared with the DNA. TRBV21-1 constitutes a pseudogene. This CDR3 has 15 amino acids. The CDR3 spells CASSKGGLPPYEQYF. For the CDR3, the DNA is TGTGCCAGCAGCAAAGGGGGGCTCCCCCCCTACGAGCAGTACTTC.

This clone is a singleton in its sample. The chain carries TRBV5-6 and TRBJ2-7, with a tentative D call TRBD1 (6 bases). Germline CDR1 is SGHDT and CDR2 is YYEEEE. Trimming cost V 0 bases and J 1 base, with 11 bases left between them. The CDR3 runs 15 residues. The CDR3: CASSLGGGGSYEQYF. The CDR3 nucleotides are TGTGCCAGCAGCTTGGGTGGGGGCGGATCCTACGAGCAGTACTTC.

V usage is TRBV27 and J usage is TRBJ2-3; D not certain. V was pared by 2 bases and J by 2 bases, with 5 bases between. The CDR3 length is 13 residues. CDR1 MNHEY and CDR2 SMNVEV come from the germline V gene (reference sequence). The DNA of the CDR3 is TGTGCCAGCAGTTTACCGTACACAGATACGCAGTATTTT. Protein: CASSLPYTDTQYF.

This chain links TRBV4-3 with TRBJ1-2; 7 bases are shared with TRBD1. This CDR3 region has 15 residues. CDR1 and CDR2 from the germline V gene are LGHNA and YSLEER. Trimming took 4 bases from V and 4 from J; bases not matched to a gene: 9. The CDR3 nucleotides read TGCGCCAGCAGCCCAGACCGGGACAGCCCCTATGGCTACACCTTC. It is translated as CASSPDRDSPYGYTF.

This clone is medium-sized by share. Within the sample, other DNA sequences also encode this same CDR3. This chain uses TRBV5-1 with TRBJ1-4, with 9 bases lining up with TRBD1. Germline V gives CDR1 SGHRS, CDR2 YFSETQ. Germline trimming cut 5 bases from V and 7 bases from J; bases unmatched to any gene: 9. The CDR3 runs to 15 residues. CDR3 sequence: CASSPGGGQGEKLFF. The CDR3 region has the DNA TGCGCCAGCAGTCCCGGAGGGGGACAGGGTGAAAAACTGTTTTTT.

The V gene is TRBV2, the J gene TRBJ2-5; possible D gene TRBD1, 6 bases. V lost 8 bases and J 1 base, leaving 17 bases between the germline ends. The CDR3 extends over 15 amino acids. Germline CDR1 reads SNHLY; CDR2 reads FYNNEI. CDR3 amino acids: CASVETGVLQETQYF. CDR3 sequence (DNA): TGTGCCAGCGTCGAGACAGGAGTCCTCCAAGAGACCCAGTACTTC.

The chain is built from TRBV11-2 and TRBJ2-1, with 7 bases fitting TRBD2. Germline V gene sequence: CDR1 SGHAT, CDR2 FQNNGV. The CDR3 length is 18 residues. Trimming cost V 4 bases and J 0 bases; bases outside gene matches: 12. The CDR3 spells CASSSPGGIRSSYNEQFF. As DNA, the CDR3 is TGTGCCAGCAGCTCCCCGGGGGGAATAAGGAGCTCCTACAATGAGCAGTTCTTC.

This chain links TRBV2 with TRBJ1-4; perhaps TRBD1 as D (6 bases). CDR1 is SNHLY, CDR2 FYNNEI, per germline. V gave up 6 bases and J gave up 0 bases, with 11 bases separating them. The length of the CDR3 is 15 residues. This chain's CDR3 is CASRKTGATNEKLFF. The CDR3 DNA is TGTGCCAGCAGGAAGACAGGAGCAACTAATGAAAAACTGTTTTTT.

This clone is deemed medium-sized. This sample also contains other DNA sequences that code for the same CDR3. The CDR3 DNA reads TGTGCCAGTAGTGTCAGGGGGCGCGACTATGGCTACACCTTC. As protein: CASSVRGRDYGYTF. The rearrangement joins TRBV19 to TRBJ1-2; 8 nucleotides line up with TRBD1. This CDR3 spans 14 amino acids. The J segment lost 3 bases and the V segment lost 5 bases, leaving 5 bases of the junction unmatched. CDR1 is LNHDA and CDR2 is SQIVND in the germline V gene (reference sequence).

The chain combines TRBV4-3 with TRBJ2-7; 7 nucleotides match TRBD2. The CDR3 length is 15 residues. Trimming cost V 1 base and J 0 bases; bases outside gene matches: 3. Germline V gene sequence: CDR1 LGHNA, CDR2 YSLEER. The CDR3 reads CASSQARDYSYEQYF. CDR3 bases: TGCGCCAGCAGCCAAGCCAGGGACTACTCCTACGAGCAGTACTTC.

The chain couples TRBV4-3 to TRBJ2-2; weak D call: TRBD1 (7 bases). Germline V gene sequence: CDR1 LGHNA, CDR2 YSLEER. The CDR3 sequence is 18 residues long. The germline V and J ends were trimmed by 1 base and 2 bases, with 17 bases remaining between them. For the CDR3, the DNA is TGCGCCAGCAGCCAAGGGGTTCAGGGGGACTCTAACACCGGGGAGCTGTTTTTT. Its protein product is CASSQGVQGDSNTGELFF.

The gene calls are TRBV19 and TRBJ2-3; 9 bases are shared with TRBD2. The CDR3 has 14 amino acids. Unmatched junction bases numbered 2, after V lost 5 bases and J lost 2 bases. The germline V gene has CDR1 LNHDA and CDR2 SQIVND (reference sequence). CDR3 bases: TGTGCCAGTAGTGCGGGACTAGCCACAGATACGCAGTATTTT. As protein: CASSAGLATDTQYF.

The CDR3: CASSQGGQPQHF. CDR3 nucleotide sequence: TGCGCCAGCAGCCAGGGAGGACAGCCCCAGCATTTT. The chain recombines TRBV4-1 with TRBJ1-5, with D uncertain. The CDR3 is 12 residues long. V was clipped by 3 bases and J by 7 bases, with 7 bases between them. From germline, CDR1 is MGHRA and CDR2 YSYEKL.